This T cell receptor (beta chain) was obtained from a study of OX40 agonist ivuxolimab in advanced cancers. Overall study: Six ivuxolimab dose levels, 0.01 to 10 mg/kg, were given intravenously every 2 weeks.

This CDR3 is built from 14 residues. Germline lookup yields CDR1 MNHEY and CDR2 SMNVEV (reference sequence). V was cut by 6 bases and J by 4 bases, with 15 bases left in between. Assay: immunoSEQ multiplex PCR; the TCRdb copy retains only in-frame clones and omits some. The sample includes over 10,000 clones, about 78% seen only once; the top ten take 35% to 45%. The chain couples TRBV27 to TRBJ2-5; D is unclear. The material sequenced was CD4+ or CD8+ T cells sorted from blood, taken in a trial of the OX40 agonist ivuxolimab. The sequence came from an adult with an advanced solid tumor such as melanoma, head and neck, liver or kidney cancer. The CDR3, as DNA: TGTGCCAGCAGCCCACGGTTGGACGGAGAGACCCAGTACTTC. This encodes CASSPRLDGETQYF.